This T cell receptor beta chain was captured in a study of blood T cell repertoires in COVID-19. In the original workflow: Amplification from reference gene primers served as the basis for estimated nucleated cell counts. Profiling relied on immunoSEQ multiplex PCR, and the TCRdb table lists in-frame clones only, not all of them. The DNA gave D and trimming, while V, J and clone size come from that table. The sample holds some 200,000 clones, approximately 78% seen once. The CDR3 totals 14 residues. Germline assignment: CDR1 SGHRS and CDR2 YFSETQ. The V end lost 4 bases, the J end lost 3 bases, and 10 bases lay between the germline ends.

The rearrangement joins TRBV5-1 to TRBJ2-2; unclear D gene. Sequenced: peripheral blood. The clonotype comes from a middle-aged woman with acute or convalescent COVID-19. The chain's CDR3 is CASSPRSDTGELFF. Written as DNA, the CDR3 is TGCGCCAGCAGCCCTCGATCGGACACCGGGGAGCTGTTTTTT.